This record looks at one T cell receptor (beta chain) sequence and its context. The target of this receptor is not known. No much larger clone exists at a distance of one base, and base qualities are not known. The data originate from a study of CD8+ T cells in alopecia areata (dated 2018 in TCRdb). As for the study more broadly: Treated patients were enrolled in an open-label pilot trial of oral tofacitinib, 5 to 10 mg twice daily, for moderate-to-severe alopecia areata. Biopsies were taken from tofacitinib-treated patients at baseline and at 4 and 24 weeks of treatment, and a later scalp biopsy was taken in several of the tofacitinib-treated patients. The study used high-throughput TCRbeta sequencing to examine T cell clonal expansion in alopecia areata, in both the C3H/HeJ mouse model and human patients. Patients received tofacitinib for 6 to 18 months and were then followed off drug for 6 months to check for delayed response and recurrence. TCRbeta CDR3 regions were amplified by immunoSEQ multiplex PCR with 35 Vbeta forward and 13 Jbeta reverse primers. Scalp clonality was compared among normal scalp (n=4), patchy alopecia areata scalp (n=8), and alopecia totalis/universalis scalp (n=8). In humans, TCRbeta sequencing was performed on scalp tissue and on sorted CD4+ and CD8+ peripheral blood T cells from healthy controls and from patients with patchy or totalis/universalis alopecia areata. RNA was extracted with the PAXgene miRNA kit for fixed scalp, the miRNeasy kit for PBMCs, and the RNeasy kit for mouse skin.

Libraries were constructed by the immunoSEQ multiplex PCR assay. For TCR sequencing, RNA was extracted from every sample and reverse transcribed into cDNA to serve as template. First-strand cDNA was synthesized using SuperScript III with a 2:1 mix of oligo-dT and random hexamers. A synthetic immune receptor repertoire was used to gauge amplification bias, and whatever bias remained was removed computationally. The study's processing was this. After raw reads were preprocessed to remove errors, the CDR3 was defined following IMGT conventions as running from the conserved cysteine to phenylalanine. To get clonality, Shannon entropy was normalized by log2 of the number of productive unique TCRs and the result was subtracted from 1. Scalp TCRbeta sequences were cross-referenced with sorted blood CD4 and CD8 repertoires so that the CD4 or CD8 identity of scalp clones could be inferred. TCRdb took over this immuneACCESS table, retaining in-frame rearrangements with V and J assigned. Such tables are incomplete; in checked studies, under half of the missing clones stem from an unresolved V gene, and the remainder is unexplained. That table gives V, J and clone size, and the DNA gave D and trimming. Recorded for this sample are some 130,000 clones; 58% of them occurred a single time. The biggest ten clones account for roughly 4.3% of the sample.

Trimming at the junction amounts to 4 bases on V and 4 bases on J, and the germline ends lie 8 bases apart. The cysteine opens and the phenylalanine closes a CDR3 of 13 amino acids. Kept here is only the CDR3 DNA, which spans 39 bases and is read in frame from base 1. As encoded in the germline V gene, CDR1 is SNHLY while CDR2 is FYNNEI. The meaning of the sample's time point label: baseline before oral tofacitinib. From alopecia areata patients, peripheral blood was collected along with lesional scalp punch biopsies. After PBMCs were isolated by density centrifugation and stained for CD3, CD4 and CD8, a FACSAria was used to sort CD4+ and CD8+ T cells. What the study reported, not specific to this receptor: Resident alphabeta T cells in normal human skin are also sequenced, complicating scalp TCR repertoire analysis, unlike mouse skin dominated by gammadelta T cells. Compared with mice, TCR sequences shared between patients were less clear, possibly partly because of HLA diversity across the patient population. Higher clonality and more expanded CD8+ clones were observed in lesional scalp than in normal scalp, particularly in alopecia totalis/universalis, a finding suggestive of antigenic drive.

The sequence was collected from a human donor with alopecia areata. Recombination connected TRBV2 to TRBJ2-1, with no reliable assignment of the D segment. The sequencing here drew on CD4+ T cells sorted from blood, taken at week 0. The CDR3 in this case is CASSVVSYNEQFF. DNA sequence: TGTGCCAGCAGTGTGGTCAGTTACAATGAGCAGTTCTTC.